These T cell receptor beta chains were read from a single sample in a study of PD-L1 blockade in urothelial cancer. Profiling relied on immunoSEQ multiplex PCR, and the TCRdb table lists in-frame clones only, not all of them. The profile shows some 120,000 clones, roughly 88% of them singletons. The sample consisted of PBMCs, taken around atezolizumab (anti-PD-L1) treatment. Receptors originate from a man aged 45-65 years with urothelial cancer. CDR3s include the opening cysteine and the closing phenylalanine or tryptophan. D genes are given only for firm matches. Expanded clones get a size class; other rows say once, few or many, or leave the size out.

j_gene | abundance | d_gene | v_gene | CDR3aa | CDR3nt
TRBJ2-7 | NA | NA | TRBV20-1 | CSARELYEQYF | TGCAGTGCTAGAGAACTCTACGAGCAGTACTTC
TRBJ2-6 | NA | NA | TRBV5-5 | CASSPEIQSSGANVLTF | TGTGCCAGCAGCCCGGAAATACAGAGCTCTGGGGCCAACGTCCTGACTTTC
TRBJ1-1 | NA | NA | TRBV6-1 | CASREGGGNTEAFF | TGTGCCAGCAGGGAGGGAGGGGGAAACACTGAAGCTTTCTTT
TRBJ2-1 | once | TRBD1 | TRBV27 | CASSIDRGGVSEQFF | TGTGCCAGCAGTATCGACAGGGGGGGGGTTAGTGAGCAGTTCTTC
TRBJ2-1 | NA | NA | TRBV21-1 | CASSSSTGNGEDEQFF | TGTGCCAGCAGCTCCTCGACCGGGAACGGTGAAGATGAGCAGTTCTTC
TRBJ2-7 | NA | NA | TRBV9 | CASSAGWGLYEQYF | TGTGCCAGCAGCGCCGGATGGGGGCTTTACGAGCAGTACTTC
TRBJ1-3 | NA | NA | TRBV27 | CASSWGGLPGEAIYF | TGTGCCAGCAGTTGGGGGGGCCTTCCGGGAGAGGCCATATATTTT
TRBJ2-4 | NA | TRBD1 | TRBV5-1 | CASSFSRQGENIQYF | TGCGCCAGCAGCTTCTCTCGACAGGGAGAAAACATTCAGTACTTC
TRBJ2-3 | once | TRBD2 | TRBV27 | CASRLSGSKTDTQYF | TGTGCCAGCAGACTTAGCGGGAGTAAAACAGATACGCAGTATTTT
TRBJ2-7 | NA | NA | TRBV7-2 | CASSFGQRYEQYF | TGTGCCAGCAGCTTCGGACAGAGATACGAGCAGTACTTC
TRBJ2-7 | NA | NA | TRBV5-1 | CASSLVVQPYEQYF | TGCGCCAGCAGCTTGGTGGTACAGCCCTACGAGCAGTACTTC
TRBJ1-1 | NA | NA | TRBV28 | CASKLDSVNTEAFF | TGTGCCAGCAAACTGGACAGTGTGAACACTGAAGCTTTCTTT
TRBJ2-7 | NA | NA | TRBV2 | CASSGRPPPVQQYF | TGTGCCAGCAGTGGCAGGCCACCCCCAGTCCAGCAGTACTTC
TRBJ2-1 | few | NA | TRBV7-2 | CASSLVAGAHNEQFF | TGTGCCAGCAGCTTAGTTGCGGGGGCCCACAATGAGCAGTTCTTC
TRBJ2-1 | few | NA | TRBV7-9 | CASSWDNNEQFF | TGTGCCAGCAGCTGGGACAACAATGAGCAGTTCTTC
TRBJ2-7 | NA | TRBD2 | TRBV9 | CASSVAGTSSYEQYF | TGTGCCAGCAGCGTAGCGGGGACTAGCTCCTACGAGCAGTACTTC
TRBJ2-7 | NA | TRBD2 | TRBV7-9 | CASSLGAGGLAYEQYF | TGTGCCAGCAGCTTAGGAGCGGGAGGCCTAGCCTACGAGCAGTACTTC
TRBJ2-1 | NA | TRBD2 | TRBV5-1 | CASSLEGLAGSSYNEQFF | TGCGCCAGCAGCTTGGAGGGACTAGCGGGTAGCTCCTACAATGAGCAGTTCTTC
TRBJ2-1 | NA | TRBD2 | TRBV7-9 | CASSQGLAGVSEQFF | TGTGCCAGCAGCCAGGGACTAGCGGGAGTAAGTGAGCAGTTCTTC
TRBJ2-7 | NA | NA | TRBV2 | CASSEEGNLRGENYEQYF | TGTGCCAGCAGTGAAGAAGGGAATCTCAGGGGAGAAAACTACGAGCAGTACTTC
TRBJ1-6 | NA | NA | TRBV4-1 | CASSQGPPGDSPLHF | TGCGCCAGCAGCCAAGGCCCGCCGGGGGACTCACCCCTCCACTTT
TRBJ2-7 | NA | TRBD1 | TRBV28 | CASRPKTGTGLSEQYF | TGTGCCAGCAGACCGAAAACCGGGACAGGGTTGTCCGAGCAGTACTTC
TRBJ1-1 | NA | TRBD1 | TRBV7-9 | CASSLGQGETNTEAFF | TGTGCCAGCAGCCTCGGACAGGGGGAGACGAACACTGAAGCTTTCTTT
TRBJ1-2 | NA | NA | TRBV30 | CAWSVHGQHYGYTF | TGTGCCTGGAGTGTACATGGGCAGCACTATGGCTACACCTTC
TRBJ2-5 | once | TRBD1 | TRBV27 | CASNRHGDRAAETQYF | TGTGCCAGCAACCGGCACGGAGACAGGGCTGCAGAGACCCAGTACTTC
TRBJ2-7 | NA | TRBD2 | TRBV28 | CASSPASSGRAYEQYF | TGTGCCAGCAGTCCCGCCTCTAGCGGGAGGGCCTACGAGCAGTACTTC
TRBJ1-1 | NA | NA | TRBV7-2 | CASSLVGRRAANTEAFF | TGTGCCAGCAGCTTAGTCGGCCGGCGGGCTGCGAACACTGAAGCTTTCTTT
TRBJ1-5 | few | NA | TRBV28 | CASSLQGGQPQHF | TGTGCCAGCAGTCTACAGGGCGGTCAGCCCCAGCATTTT
TRBJ2-7 | NA | NA | TRBV27 | CASSPRIVLAYEQYF | TGTGCCAGCAGTCCCCGGATTGTCCTAGCCTACGAGCAGTACTTC
TRBJ2-2 | many | TRBD1 | TRBV27 | CASSLLGGARISGELFF | TGTGCCAGCAGTTTATTAGGGGGCGCAAGAATTAGCGGGGAGCTGTTTTTT
TRBJ2-5 | NA | TRBD2 | TRBV28 | CASRGDYSLRETQYF | TGTGCCAGCAGAGGGGACTATTCACTCCGAGAGACCCAGTACTTC
TRBJ2-1 | NA | TRBD1 | TRBV7-3 | CASSPRRQGGEQFF | TGTGCCAGCAGCCCGCGTCGACAGGGTGGTGAGCAGTTCTTC
TRBJ2-3 | NA | TRBD2 | TRBV5-4 | CASSLSIAGGLDTQYF | TGTGCCAGCAGCTTGTCGATAGCGGGAGGGCTCGATACGCAGTATTTT
TRBJ2-1 | NA | NA | TRBV9 | CASSVELAQIYNEQFF | TGTGCCAGCAGCGTAGAGCTAGCGCAGATCTACAATGAGCAGTTCTTC
TRBJ2-3 | NA | NA | TRBV7-9 | CASSPMLSVDTQYF | TGTGCCAGCAGCCCTATGCTTAGCGTTGATACGCAGTATTTT
TRBJ2-7 | NA | NA | TRBV28 | CASSLYRDTYEQYF | TGTGCCAGCAGTTTATACAGGGACACCTACGAGCAGTACTTC
TRBJ2-2 | NA | TRBD1 | TRBV30 | CAWSVYVGGQRNTGELFF | TGTGCCTGGAGTGTCTACGTAGGGGGACAGCGGAACACCGGGGAGCTGTTTTTT
TRBJ2-3 | NA | TRBD1 | TRBV5-1 | CASSLGQGQDTQYF | TGCGCCAGCAGCTTGGGACAGGGTCAAGATACGCAGTATTTT
TRBJ1-1 | NA | TRBD1 | TRBV5-4 | CASSRDRGLTEAFF | TGTGCCAGCAGCCGGGACAGGGGGCTTACTGAAGCTTTCTTT
TRBJ2-2 | NA | NA | TRBV7-9 | CASSLGGLVLTPGELFF | TGTGCCAGCAGCTTAGGAGGCCTGGTTCTCACCCCCGGGGAGCTGTTTTTT
TRBJ1-2 | NA | NA | TRBV19 | CASSTRSSGYTF | TGTGCCAGTAGTACGAGATCTTCGGGCTACACCTTC
TRBJ2-1 | NA | TRBD2 | TRBV4-1 | CASSQATSGRDNEQFF | TGCGCCAGCAGCCAAGCGACTAGCGGGAGAGACAATGAGCAGTTCTTC
TRBJ2-5 | NA | NA | TRBV5-1 | CASSRISGAETQYF | TGCGCCAGCAGTAGGATTTCTGGAGCAGAGACCCAGTACTTC
TRBJ2-2 | NA | NA | TRBV27 | CASSFSGELFF | TGTGCCAGCAGTTTTAGCGGGGAGCTGTTTTTT
TRBJ1-2 | once | TRBD1 | TRBV28 | CASSEGQHYGYTF | TGTGCCAGCAGTGAGGGACAGCACTATGGCTACACCTTC
TRBJ1-6 | few | TRBD1 | TRBV28 | CASSSGQSYNSPLHF | TGTGCCAGCAGTTCGGGACAGAGCTATAATTCACCCCTCCACTTT
TRBJ2-2 | NA | NA | TRBV4-1 | CASSQLLADNTGELFF | TGCGCCAGCAGCCAACTTTTGGCGGATAACACCGGGGAGCTGTTTTTT
TRBJ2-7 | once | TRBD2 | TRBV4-2 | CASSQSASGASYEQYF | TGTGCCAGCAGCCAAAGCGCTAGCGGGGCCTCCTACGAGCAGTACTTC
TRBJ2-1 | NA | TRBD1 | TRBV19 | CASSILGQGVYEQFF | TGTGCCAGTAGTATTTTGGGACAGGGTGTGTATGAGCAGTTCTTC
TRBJ2-1 | NA | NA | TRBV19 | CASRARGNEQFF | TGTGCCAGTAGGGCCCGGGGCAATGAGCAGTTCTTC
TRBJ1-6 | NA | NA | TRBV6-5 | CASSYSHRVRSPLHF | TGTGCCAGCAGTTACAGCCACAGGGTTAGGTCACCCCTCCACTTT
TRBJ2-7 | NA | TRBD1 | TRBV11-2 | CASSLVGQGPEQYF | TGTGCCAGCAGCTTAGTGGGACAGGGGCCCGAGCAGTACTTC
TRBJ2-1 | few | NA | TRBV10-1 | CASSVGVNNEQFF | TGCGCCAGCAGCGTGGGAGTGAACAATGAGCAGTTCTTC